This T cell receptor beta chain was identified in a study of blood T cell repertoires in COVID-19. Study-level background: Spain, Italy and the United States supplied samples that represented acute and convalescent COVID-19. T cells, B-cell-depleted T cells, or PBMCs supplied cDNA or gDNA.

Assay: immunoSEQ multiplex PCR; the TCRdb copy retains only in-frame clones and omits some. Among under 95,000 clones listed, about 68% were seen once. The CDR3 covers 11 residues. V lost 10 bases and J lost 4, with 10 bases in between. The germline V gene has CDR1 LNHDA and CDR2 SQIVND (reference sequence). The chain has TRBV19 and TRBJ1-1, with D hard to call. Sequences were obtained from peripheral blood. This sequence was found in a man in his forties or fifties with active or convalescent COVID-19. CDR3 sequence: CAKRGITEAFF. The DNA of the CDR3 is TGTGCCAAGCGGGGAATCACTGAAGCTTTCTTT.